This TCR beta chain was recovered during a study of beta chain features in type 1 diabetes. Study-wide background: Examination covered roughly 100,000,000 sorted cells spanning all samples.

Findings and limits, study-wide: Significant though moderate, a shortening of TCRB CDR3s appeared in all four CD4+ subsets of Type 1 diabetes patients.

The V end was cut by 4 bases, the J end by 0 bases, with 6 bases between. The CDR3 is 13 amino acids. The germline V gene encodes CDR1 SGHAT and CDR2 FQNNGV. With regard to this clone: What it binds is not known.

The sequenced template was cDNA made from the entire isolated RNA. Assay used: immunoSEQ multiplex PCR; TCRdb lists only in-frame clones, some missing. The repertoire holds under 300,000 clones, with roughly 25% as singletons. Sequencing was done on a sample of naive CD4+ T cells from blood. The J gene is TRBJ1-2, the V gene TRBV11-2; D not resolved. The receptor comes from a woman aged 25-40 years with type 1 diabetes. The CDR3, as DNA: TGTGCCAGCAGCTCCGGGACTAACTATGGCTACACCTTC. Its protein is CASSSGTNYGYTF.